This is a list of T cell receptor beta chains from one sample in a study of blood T cell repertoires in COVID-19. TCRdb's copy holds only in-frame clones and misses some; the assay was immunoSEQ multiplex PCR. The table lists roughly 330,000 clones, 65% to 85% of them singletons. The sequenced sample was peripheral blood. Every receptor here comes from a woman aged 45-60 years with acute or convalescent COVID-19. Each CDR3 is given with its conserved first and last residue. The order of the fields is V gene, D gene, clone size, J gene, CDR3 protein, CDR3 DNA. A D gene is named only where the DNA matches it firmly. Clone size is not always given. Where it is, it says once, few, many or a class for expanded clones.

TRBV11-2	.	.	TRBJ1-1	CASSWSRAGTEAFF	TGTGCCAGCAGCTGGAGCAGGGCGGGGACTGAAGCTTTCTTT
TRBV5-4	.	.	TRBJ1-1	CASSGGLGAMNTEAFF	TGTGCCAGCAGTGGGGGTTTGGGGGCCATGAACACTGAAGCTTTCTTT
TRBV7-9	.	.	TRBJ1-4	CASSLVPGRTRDEKLFF	TGTGCCAGCAGCTTAGTCCCAGGGAGGACCCGGGATGAAAAACTGTTTTTT
TRBV6-5	TRBD1	.	TRBJ2-5	CASSQGGQVGETQYF	TGTGCCAGCAGCCAAGGGGGACAGGTCGGAGAGACCCAGTACTTC
TRBV11-2	.	.	TRBJ1-1	CASSLAVNTEAFF	TGTGCCAGCAGCTTAGCCGTGAACACTGAAGCTTTCTTT
TRBV9	TRBD2	.	TRBJ2-1	CASSVAGAGTIFNEQFF	TGTGCCAGCAGCGTAGCGGGAGCGGGGACTATCTTCAATGAGCAGTTCTTC
TRBV11-2	TRBD2	.	TRBJ2-5	CASSLGVGGGFSKEETQYF	TGTGCCAGCAGCTTAGGAGTTGGCGGGGGGTTTTCAAAGGAAGAGACCCAGTACTTC
TRBV18	.	.	TRBJ1-1	CASSPLRTPNQAFF	TGTGCCAGCTCACCCCTTAGGACTCCCAACCAAGCTTTCTTT
TRBV10-3	TRBD1	.	TRBJ2-7	CAISPGQVVYEQYF	TGTGCCATCAGTCCGGGACAGGTTGTATACGAGCAGTACTTC
TRBV4-3	.	.	TRBJ1-4	CASSPAPQGQVEKLFF	TGCGCCAGCAGCCCCGCCCCCCAGGGTCAGGTTGAAAAACTGTTTTTT
TRBV19	TRBD1	.	TRBJ1-5	CASSTHDRGQPQHF	TGTGCCAGTAGTACACATGACAGGGGACAGCCCCAGCATTTT
TRBV7-9	.	.	TRBJ2-2	CASSLNRRRDLGVTGELFF	TGTGCCAGCAGCTTAAATCGAAGAAGGGACTTGGGGGTCACCGGGGAGCTGTTTTTT
TRBV4-2	TRBD1	.	TRBJ2-7	CASSQDRQGVDYEQYF	TGTGCCAGCAGCCAAGATAGACAGGGAGTGGACTACGAGCAGTACTTC
TRBV5-6	.	.	TRBJ1-4	CASSLGVRDEKLFF	TGTGCCAGCAGCTTGGGGGTCAGGGATGAAAAACTGTTTTTT
TRBV7-2	.	.	TRBJ1-2	CASSSQQGQSGGYTF	TGTGCCAGCAGCTCCCAACAGGGTCAGTCGGGTGGCTACACCTTC
TRBV28	TRBD1	.	TRBJ1-2	CASSLAGGGYYGYTF	TGTGCCAGCAGTTTAGCAGGGGGTGGGTACTATGGCTACACCTTC
TRBV10-3	.	once	TRBJ1-1	CAISSGKANTEAFF	TGTGCCATCAGTTCGGGGAAGGCGAACACTGAAGCTTTCTTT
TRBV12-3/TRBV12-4	TRBD1	.	TRBJ1-5	CASSGGNQPQHF	TGTGCCAGCTCAGGGGGAAATCAGCCCCAGCATTTT
TRBV6-5	TRBD1	.	TRBJ1-4	CASSYGTGGEKLFF	TGTGCCAGCAGTTACGGGACAGGGGGTGAAAAACTGTTTTTT
TRBV27	.	.	TRBJ1-5	CASSLTGPQPQHF	TGTGCCAGCAGTTTAACAGGGCCTCAGCCCCAGCATTTT
TRBV19	TRBD1	.	TRBJ1-2	CASSIRTGRDGYTF	TGTGCCAGTAGTATACGGACAGGGCGGGATGGCTACACCTTC
TRBV7-2	TRBD1	.	TRBJ2-1	CASSPPGQGYNEQFF	TGTGCCAGCAGCCCTCCGGGACAGGGCTATAATGAGCAGTTCTTC
TRBV2	.	.	TRBJ1-3	CASSGILSESGNTIYF	TGTGCCAGCAGTGGAATACTTTCGGAGAGCGGAAACACCATATATTTT
TRBV7-2	TRBD1	.	TRBJ2-1	CASSFGTGTQQFF	TGTGCCAGCAGCTTCGGGACAGGGACCCAACAGTTCTTC
TRBV10-3	TRBD1	.	TRBJ2-6	CAISDETGPGGANVLTF	TGTGCCATCAGTGACGAGACAGGGCCGGGTGGGGCCAACGTCCTGACTTTC
TRBV9	TRBD1	few	TRBJ1-3	CASSEGTGGNTIYF	TGTGCCAGCAGCGAGGGGACAGGGGGAAACACCATATATTTT
TRBV19	TRBD1	.	TRBJ1-1	CASNRGNTEAFF	TGTGCCAGTAACAGGGGGAACACTGAAGCTTTCTTT
TRBV27	.	.	TRBJ1-1	CASSGPRTTASAEAFF	TGTGCCAGCAGCGGCCCCAGAACAACAGCTAGCGCTGAAGCTTTCTTT
TRBV2	TRBD1	.	TRBJ1-1	CASSEGQGEAFF	TGTGCCAGCAGTGAAGGACAGGGTGAAGCTTTCTTT
TRBV6-2/TRBV6-3	.	.	TRBJ1-5	CASSYAVDGVSNQPQHF	TGTGCCAGCAGTTACGCGGTTGACGGTGTGAGCAATCAGCCCCAGCATTTT
TRBV29-1	TRBD2	once	TRBJ2-1	CSVEDRAAGSYNEQFF	TGCAGCGTTGAAGATCGCGCAGCGGGGTCCTACAATGAGCAGTTCTTC
TRBV7-9	TRBD1	few	TRBJ1-4	CASSSLDRGSNEKLFF	TGTGCCAGCAGCTCCCTGGACAGGGGGTCTAATGAAAAACTGTTTTTT
TRBV5-1	.	.	TRBJ1-1	CASSTGIYMNTEAFF	TGCGCCAGCAGCACAGGGATATATATGAACACTGAAGCTTTCTTT
TRBV12-3/TRBV12-4	TRBD1	once	TRBJ1-2	CASRQGGVYGYTF	TGTGCCAGCCGACAGGGCGGCGTCTATGGCTACACCTTC
TRBV5-1	.	once	TRBJ2-2	CASSSDPGNTGELFF	TGCGCCAGCAGCTCTGACCCGGGGAACACCGGGGAGCTGTTTTTT
TRBV5-1	TRBD1	few	TRBJ1-5	CASSLFGTGDQPQHF	TGCGCCAGCAGCTTATTCGGGACAGGGGACCAGCCCCAGCATTTT
TRBV12-3/TRBV12-4	.	.	TRBJ1-2	CASSPSDYGYTF	TGTGCCAGCAGTCCTAGCGACTATGGCTACACCTTC
TRBV5-8	TRBD2	.	TRBJ2-3	CASSLERSGIGTDTQYF	TGTGCCAGCAGCTTGGAGCGGAGCGGGATCGGGACAGATACGCAGTATTTT
TRBV7-9	.	few	TRBJ2-2	CASFLPGGKDTGELFF	TGTGCCAGCTTCCTCCCCGGAGGAAAGGACACCGGGGAGCTGTTTTTT
TRBV7-3	TRBD1	.	TRBJ1-2	CASSLTGVEGDGYTF	TGTGCCAGCAGCCTGACAGGGGTTGAGGGCGATGGCTACACCTTC
TRBV10-3	TRBD1	.	TRBJ1-3	CAIQGVGNTIYF	TGTGCCATCCAGGGGGTTGGAAACACCATATATTTT
TRBV10-3	TRBD2	.	TRBJ2-1	CAILGTSSNEQFF	TGTGCCATCCTTGGGACTAGCTCCAATGAGCAGTTCTTC
TRBV25-1	TRBD1	once	TRBJ2-7	CASSEWGTGGNEQYF	TGTGCCAGCAGTGAATGGGGGACAGGGGGGAACGAGCAGTACTTC
TRBV5-1	TRBD1	.	TRBJ1-4	CASTTGQGNEKLFF	TGCGCCAGCACGACTGGACAGGGTAATGAAAAACTGTTTTTT
TRBV5-8	TRBD1	.	TRBJ2-3	CASTLLGQGYADTQYF	TGTGCCAGCACCCTTCTCGGACAGGGCTACGCGGATACGCAGTATTTT
TRBV4-2	.	.	TRBJ1-2	CASSQVNNGYTF	TGTGCCAGCAGCCAAGTAAATAATGGCTACACCTTC
TRBV28	.	.	TRBJ1-2	CASSLTIYGYTF	TGTGCCAGCAGTTTGACAATCTATGGCTACACCTTC
TRBV9	.	.	TRBJ1-2	CASSAGSPLHGYTF	TGTGCCAGCAGCGCAGGGTCCCCTTTACATGGCTACACCTTC
TRBV3-1/TRBV3-2	.	.	TRBJ2-1	CASSGEAGAVGEQFF	TGTGCCAGCAGCGGGGAGGCGGGGGCCGTAGGTGAGCAGTTCTTC
TRBV10-3	.	.	TRBJ1-3	CAISESGDTIYF	TGTGCCATCAGTGAGTCGGGCGACACCATATATTTT
TRBV7-9	TRBD1	once	TRBJ2-6	CASSFWDRGPGANVLTF	TGTGCCAGCAGCTTCTGGGACAGGGGGCCCGGGGCCAACGTCCTGACTTTC
TRBV6-2/TRBV6-3	TRBD1	.	TRBJ2-5	CASSFLGQGQETQYF	TGTGCCAGCAGTTTCTTAGGACAGGGACAGGAGACCCAGTACTTC